Presented here are 10 T cell receptor beta chains from one specimen sequenced in a study of blood T cell repertoires in COVID-19. The protocol was immunoSEQ multiplex PCR, while the TCRdb copy is restricted to in-frame clones and leaves out a portion. The sample lists roughly 53,000 clones, over 75% occurring once. Material: peripheral blood. The origin of the receptors is a woman aged 40-49 years with active COVID-19.

The V gene is TRBV2, the J gene TRBJ2-4, with D possibly matching TRBD1 (6 bases). The germline V gene encodes CDR1 SNHLY and CDR2 FYNNEI. The germline V and J ends were trimmed by 5 bases and 0 bases, with 17 bases remaining between them. CDR3 size: 17 residues. CDR3 nucleotide sequence: TGTGCCAGCAGTCCAGGGGCCCGGGAAGGAGCCAAAAACATTCAGTACTTC. Translating it yields CASSPGAREGAKNIQYF.

V usage is TRBV6-2 or TRBV6-3 and J usage is TRBJ2-5; the D gene is possibly TRBD2 (8 bases). This CDR3 region has 15 residues. V lost 4 bases to trimming and J lost 5 bases, with 17 bases between them. Germline CDR1 MNHEY, CDR2 SVGEGT. The DNA of the CDR3 is TGTGCCAGCAGTTTGGGACTAGGGGGCTATGAGACCCAGTACTTC. Its translation is CASSLGLGGYETQYF.

The chain carries TRBV5-6 and TRBJ2-5, with 13 bases lining up with TRBD2. The V gene's germline CDR1 is SGHDT and CDR2 YYEEEE. Unmatched junction bases numbered 3, after V lost 3 bases and J lost 1 base. The CDR3 runs to 16 residues. In DNA form, the CDR3 reads TGTGCCAGCAGCTCACTAGCGGGGGGGCCCCAAGAGACCCAGTACTTC. As protein: CASSSLAGGPQETQYF.

The rearrangement uses TRBV6-2 or TRBV6-3 and TRBJ2-3; unclear D gene. Trimming cost V 5 bases and J 0 bases, with 15 bases left between them. The CDR3 is made up of 16 amino acids. In germline, CDR1 is MNHEY, CDR2 SVGEGT. The DNA for the CDR3 is TGTGCCAGCAGTCCAGGTTTTTATTCTAGCACAGATACGCAGTATTTT. Its protein product is CASSPGFYSSTDTQYF.

The V gene is TRBV27, the J gene TRBJ2-5, with 9 bases fitting TRBD1. This CDR3 comprises 17 residues. Germline CDR1 and CDR2: MNHEY and SMNVEV (reference sequence). V lost 0 bases to trimming and J lost 2 bases; unmatched junction nucleotides: 7. CDR3 nucleotides: TGTGCCAGCAGTTTATCGTGGGGACAGGGACCGCAAGAGACCCAGTACTTC. This sequence encodes CASSLSWGQGPQETQYF.

This clone was seen a single time. The V call is TRBV25-1, the J call TRBJ2-2, with D maybe TRBD2 (6 bases). Trimming left V 5 bases short and J 6 bases short, with 7 bases between. Germline CDR1 is MGHDK and CDR2 is SYGVNS. CDR3 length: 12 residues. CDR3 loop: CASSSGAGELFF. The CDR3 coding sequence is TGTGCCAGCAGTTCGGGGGCCGGGGAGCTGTTTTTT.

The rearrangement uses TRBV3-1 (or the pseudogene TRBV3-2) and TRBJ1-5; 8 bases agree with TRBD1. The CDR3 contains 15 residues. The germline CDR1 and CDR2 sequences are LGHDT and YNNKEL (reference sequence). The J segment lost 10 bases and the V segment lost 6 bases, leaving 14 bases of the junction unmatched. CDR3 in amino acids: CASSSATGGNFPQHF. CDR3 DNA sequence: TGTGCCAGCAGTTCGGCTACAGGGGGGAATTTCCCCCAGCATTTT.

The chain is built from TRBV4-2 and TRBJ2-3, with 14 bases identical to TRBD2. Germline V gene sequence: CDR1 LGHNA, CDR2 YNFKEQ. CDR3 length: 18 amino acids. With V trimmed by 5 bases and J by 0 bases, 7 bases remained unmatched. CDR3 in DNA: TGTGCCAGCAGCACCCGACTAGCGGGGGGGCCAAGCACAGATACGCAGTATTTT. Its protein is CASSTRLAGGPSTDTQYF.

The chain employs TRBV2 and TRBJ1-6, with TRBD1 matching 8 bases. Germline loops: CDR1 SNHLY, CDR2 FYNNEI. This CDR3 has 17 amino acids. V shed 7 bases and J 4 bases; nucleotides not matched to a gene: 12. In DNA form, the CDR3 reads TGTGCCAGCACCCAACGCCAGGGGGCGTTGTATAATTCACCCCTCCACTTT. Its translation is CASTQRQGALYNSPLHF.

This sequence joins TRBV11-2 and TRBJ2-7; TRBD2 is a possible D gene (5 bases). Trimming left V 1 base short and J 1 base short, with 14 bases between. CDR1 is SGHAT, CDR2 FQNNGV, per germline. This CDR3 is built from 16 residues. This CDR3 is CASSLVTSGTSYEQYF. CDR3 nucleotides: TGTGCCAGCAGCTTAGTCACCAGCGGAACTTCCTACGAGCAGTACTTC.